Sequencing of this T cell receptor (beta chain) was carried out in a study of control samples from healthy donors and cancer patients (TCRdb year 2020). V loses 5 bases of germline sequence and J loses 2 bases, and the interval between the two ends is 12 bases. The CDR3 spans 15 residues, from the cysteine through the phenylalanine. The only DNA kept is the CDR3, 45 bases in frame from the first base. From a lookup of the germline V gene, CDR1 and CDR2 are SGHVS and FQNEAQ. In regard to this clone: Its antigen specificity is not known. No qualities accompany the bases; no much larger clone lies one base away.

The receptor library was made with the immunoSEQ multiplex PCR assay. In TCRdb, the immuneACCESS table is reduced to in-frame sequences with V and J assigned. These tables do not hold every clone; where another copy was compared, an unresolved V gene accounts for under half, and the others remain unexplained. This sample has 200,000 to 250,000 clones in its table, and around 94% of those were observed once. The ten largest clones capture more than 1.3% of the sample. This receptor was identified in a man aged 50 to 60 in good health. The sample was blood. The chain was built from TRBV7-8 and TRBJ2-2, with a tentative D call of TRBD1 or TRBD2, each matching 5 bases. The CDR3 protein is CASSPYGANTGELFF. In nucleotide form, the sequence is TGTGCCAGCAGCCCGTACGGGGCAAACACCGGGGAGCTGTTTTTT. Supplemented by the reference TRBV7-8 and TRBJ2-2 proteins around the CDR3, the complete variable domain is GAGVSQSPRYKVAKRGQDVALRCDPISGHVSLFWYQQALGQGPEFLTYFQNEAQLDKSGLPSDRFFAERPEGSVSTLKIQRTQQEDSAVYLCASSPYGANTGELFFGEGSRLTVL.